The clone carrying this TCR beta chain occurred once. This record belongs to a study of blood T cell repertoires in COVID-19. Study-wide background: PBMCs, B-cell-depleted T cells, or T cells provided the cDNA or gDNA that made up the material.

In the original analysis: Nucleated cell number was recorded as an estimate derived from reference gene primer amplification. Libraries were prepared by immunoSEQ multiplex PCR; TCRdb keeps only in-frame clonotypes and omits some of them. Clonal size and the V and J genes are those of that table, whereas D and trimming came from the DNA. This sample carries about 290,000 clones, approximately 80% of them seen once, and the ten largest clones take over 3.5%. The specimen was peripheral blood. This clonotype originated in a woman aged 50 to 65 with active or convalescent COVID-19.

The CDR3 is CASSSPTGATSPLHF. CDR3 nucleotides: TGTGCCAGCAGTTCCCCCACAGGGGCGACTTCACCCCTCCACTTT. The J gene is TRBJ1-6, the V gene TRBV6-5, with 7 bases fitting TRBD1. Germline-derived CDR1 and CDR2 are MNHEY and SVGAGI. The CDR3 sequence is 15 residues long. V dropped 4 bases and J dropped 9; count of bases not matched to a gene: 9.